Listed here is a single T cell receptor beta chain. Its antigen is not known. The CDR3 spans 15 residues. After removal of 1 base from V and 5 bases from J, the junction contained 8 bases not matched to a gene. Germline values: CDR1 SEHNR, CDR2 FQNEAQ (reference sequence). As previously described, bulk TCR libraries were made using listed TCR primers. Each CDR3 protein is one row after TCRdb ran MiXCR on the PCR reads. The sample yields roughly 300,000 distinct CDR3 sequences, under 25% seen once. The data belong to a study of molecular identifiers for immune sequencing clone quantification. Study-wide results and caveats: Spiked-in Jurkat TCR RNA corresponding to one cell was reported as detectable against approximately 1 million naive cells.

The specimen sequenced was naive CD8+ T cells from blood, with Jurkat cell RNA spiked in. Subset denoted: FACS-sorted CD8+CD4-CCR7+CD45RA+ naive T cells. The rearrangement joins TRBV7-9 to TRBJ2-7; 7 bases match TRBD1. The sequence derives from a human donor in good health. Some libraries in this study had Jurkat cell RNA spiked in. The CDR3 DNA is TGTGCCAGCAGCTTAGTCGAACAGGGGCCCAACGAGCAGTACTTC. Protein product: CASSLVEQGPNEQYF.